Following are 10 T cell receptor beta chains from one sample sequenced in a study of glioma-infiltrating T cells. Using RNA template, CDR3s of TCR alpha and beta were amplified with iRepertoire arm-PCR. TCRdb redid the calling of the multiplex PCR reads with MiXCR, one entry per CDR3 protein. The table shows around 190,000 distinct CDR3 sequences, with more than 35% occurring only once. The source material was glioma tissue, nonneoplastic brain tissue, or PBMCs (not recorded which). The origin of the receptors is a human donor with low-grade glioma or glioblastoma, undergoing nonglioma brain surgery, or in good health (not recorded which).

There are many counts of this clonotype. The CDR3 reads CASSLDGSGYEQYF. CDR3 DNA sequence: TGTGCCAGCAGCTTGGATGGGTCGGGCTACGAGCAGTACTTC. The chain employs TRBV7-6 and TRBJ2-7; the D is unclear. The CDR3 runs to 14 residues. The germline V and J ends were trimmed by 3 bases and 3 bases, with 12 bases remaining between them. Germline-derived CDR1 and CDR2 are SGHVS and FNYEAQ.

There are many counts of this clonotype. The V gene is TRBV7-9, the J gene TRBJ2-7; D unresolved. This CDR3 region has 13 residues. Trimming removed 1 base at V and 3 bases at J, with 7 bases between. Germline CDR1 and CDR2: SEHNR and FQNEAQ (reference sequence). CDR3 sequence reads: CASSLDEDYEQYF. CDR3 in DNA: TGTGCCAGCAGCTTAGATGAGGACTACGAGCAGTACTTC. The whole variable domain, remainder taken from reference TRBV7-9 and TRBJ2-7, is DTGVSQNPRHKITKRGQNVTFRCDPISEHNRLYWYRQTLGQGPEFLTYFQNEAQLEKSRLLSDRFSAERPKGSFSTLEIQRTEQGDSAMYLCASSLDEDYEQYFGPGTRLTVT.

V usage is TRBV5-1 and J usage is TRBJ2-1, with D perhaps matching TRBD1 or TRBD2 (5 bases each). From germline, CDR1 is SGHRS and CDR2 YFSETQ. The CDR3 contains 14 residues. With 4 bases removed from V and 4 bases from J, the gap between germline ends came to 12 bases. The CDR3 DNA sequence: TGCGCCAGCAGCGTCGGGACGGAGTACAATGAGCAGTTCTTC. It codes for CASSVGTEYNEQFF.

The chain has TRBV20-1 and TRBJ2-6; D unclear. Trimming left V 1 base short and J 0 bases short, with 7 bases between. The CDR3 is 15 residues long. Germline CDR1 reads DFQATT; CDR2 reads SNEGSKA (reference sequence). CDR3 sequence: CSARVQGSGANVLTF. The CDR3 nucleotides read TGCAGTGCTAGAGTTCAAGGCTCTGGGGCCAACGTCCTGACTTTC.

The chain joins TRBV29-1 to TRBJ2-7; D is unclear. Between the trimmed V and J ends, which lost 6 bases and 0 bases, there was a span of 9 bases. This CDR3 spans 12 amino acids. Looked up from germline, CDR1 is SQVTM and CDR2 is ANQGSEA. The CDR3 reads CSVTTNSYEQYF. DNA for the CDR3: TGCAGCGTAACGACAAACTCCTACGAGCAGTACTTC.

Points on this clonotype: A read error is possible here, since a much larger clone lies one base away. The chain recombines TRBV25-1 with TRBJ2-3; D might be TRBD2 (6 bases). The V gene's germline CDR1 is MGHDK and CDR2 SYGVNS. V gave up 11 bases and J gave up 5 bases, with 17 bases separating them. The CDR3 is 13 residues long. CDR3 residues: CAVDVGSVDTQYF. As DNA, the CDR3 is TGTGCCGTAGACGTCGGGAGCGTAGATACGCAGTATTTT.

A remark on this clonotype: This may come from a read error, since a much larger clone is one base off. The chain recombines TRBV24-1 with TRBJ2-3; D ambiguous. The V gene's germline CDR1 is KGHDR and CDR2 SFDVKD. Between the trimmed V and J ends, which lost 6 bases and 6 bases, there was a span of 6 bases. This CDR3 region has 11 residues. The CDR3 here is CATSLKDTQYF. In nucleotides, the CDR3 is TGTGCCACCAGTCTAAAGGATACGCAGTATTTT.

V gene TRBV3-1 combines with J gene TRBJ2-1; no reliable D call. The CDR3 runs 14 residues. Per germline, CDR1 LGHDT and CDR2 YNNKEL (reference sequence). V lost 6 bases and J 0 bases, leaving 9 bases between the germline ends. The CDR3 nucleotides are TGTGCCAGCAGTCACTCTAGCTCCTACAATGAGCAGTTCTTC. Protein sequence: CASSHSSSYNEQFF.

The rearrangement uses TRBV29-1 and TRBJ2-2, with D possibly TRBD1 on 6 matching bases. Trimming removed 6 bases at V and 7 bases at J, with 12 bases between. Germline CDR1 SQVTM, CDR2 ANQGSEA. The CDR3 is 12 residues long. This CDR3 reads CSVAQGIGELFF. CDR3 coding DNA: TGCAGCGTAGCCCAGGGGATCGGGGAGCTGTTTTTT.

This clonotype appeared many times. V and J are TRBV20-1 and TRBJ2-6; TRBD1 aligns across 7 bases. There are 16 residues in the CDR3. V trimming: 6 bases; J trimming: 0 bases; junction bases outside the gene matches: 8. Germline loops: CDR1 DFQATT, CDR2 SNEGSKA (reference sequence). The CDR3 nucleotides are TGCAGTGCCCGGACAGGACCAGACTCTGGGGCCAACGTCCTGACTTTC. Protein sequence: CSARTGPDSGANVLTF.